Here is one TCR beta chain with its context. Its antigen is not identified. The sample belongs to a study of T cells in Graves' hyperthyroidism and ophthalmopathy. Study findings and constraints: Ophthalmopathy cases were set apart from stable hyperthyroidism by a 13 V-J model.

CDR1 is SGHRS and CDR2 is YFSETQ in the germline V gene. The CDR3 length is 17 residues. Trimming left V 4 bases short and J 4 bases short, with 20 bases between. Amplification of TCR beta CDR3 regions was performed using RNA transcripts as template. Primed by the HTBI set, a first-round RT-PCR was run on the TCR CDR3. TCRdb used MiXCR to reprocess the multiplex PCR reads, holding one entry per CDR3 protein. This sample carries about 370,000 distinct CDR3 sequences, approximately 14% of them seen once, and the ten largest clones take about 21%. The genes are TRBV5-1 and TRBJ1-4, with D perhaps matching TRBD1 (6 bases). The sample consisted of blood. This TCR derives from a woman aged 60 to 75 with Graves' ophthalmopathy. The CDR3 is CASSPGGGVGGNEKLFF. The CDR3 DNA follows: TGCGCCAGCAGCCCCGGAGGGGGGGTGGGCGGTAATGAAAAACTGTTTTTT.